This passage covers 28 T cell receptor beta chains from one sample sequenced in a study of vaccination and CD4 T cells after COVID-19. Cultured CD4+ T cell DNA underwent sequencing with the Oncomine TCR Beta short-read assay. MiXCR was run by TCRdb on the PCR reads, yielding one entry per CDR3 protein. The data hold fewer than 9,500 distinct CDR3 sequences, with over 45% observed a single time. The treatment denotes: roughly 11-day PBMC culture with coronavirus spike peptide pools or control peptides (ViraFEST assay). No antigen is known for these receptors. The source material was CD4+ T cells from blood, cultured in vitro. All receptors come from a human donor who had recovered from COVID-19.

V is TRBV6-4 and J is TRBJ1-2; no clear D gene. Germline V lookup: CDR1 MRHNA, CDR2 SNTAGT. The CDR3 has 13 residues. Trimming shortened V by 8 bases and J by 4 bases, and 14 bases separated the two germline ends. This CDR3 is CASHTMGSYGYTF. In DNA form, the CDR3 reads TGTGCCAGCCACACTATGGGGTCCTATGGCTACACCTTC.

The CDR3 region has the DNA TGTGCCAGCATCAAATGGGACAGTTCAAATGAAAAACTGTTTTTT. It translates to CASIKWDSSNEKLFF. The chain joins TRBV2 to TRBJ1-4; 7 nucleotides match TRBD1. CDR3 size: 15 residues. V lost 7 bases, J lost 5 bases, and 10 bases stayed unmatched. The germline V gene has CDR1 SNHLY and CDR2 FYNNEI.

This rearrangement joins TRBV19 to TRBJ1-5; possible D gene TRBD1, 6 bases. The CDR3 spans 16 residues. V was pared by 3 bases and J by 11 bases, with 23 bases between. CDR1 LNHDA and CDR2 SQIVND come from the germline V gene (reference sequence). CDR3 in DNA: TGTGCCAGTAGTATTCGCCGAGGAGGGGGGCCTGGAGCCCAGCATTTT. Protein sequence: CASSIRRGGGPGAQHF.

This clonotype came up a few times. The genes are TRBV10-3 and TRBJ2-1; TRBD2 might be the D (6 bases). Germline V gives CDR1 ENHRY, CDR2 SYGVKD. This CDR3 region has 15 residues. The germline V and J ends were trimmed by 10 bases and 6 bases, with 22 bases remaining between them. The CDR3 protein is CASSRPGVGANEQFF. The CDR3 DNA reads as TGTGCCAGCAGCCGACCGGGAGTCGGGGCCAATGAGCAGTTCTTC.

The chain joins TRBV15 to TRBJ2-7; 7 bases match TRBD1. CDR3 length equals 13 residues. Unmatched junction bases numbered 4, after V lost 4 bases and J lost 4 bases. Looked up from germline, CDR1 is LNHNV and CDR2 is YYDKDF (reference sequence). DNA of the CDR3: TGTGCCACCAGCACAGACAGGGCTTACGAGCAGTACTTC. This sequence encodes CATSTDRAYEQYF.

This clonotype is medium-sized (0.01 to 0.1%) within its sample. V is TRBV6-1 and J is TRBJ1-1; D is uncertain. V lost 8 bases, J lost 5 bases, and 15 bases lay in between. This CDR3 spans 13 amino acids. Germline V CDR1 and CDR2: MNHNS, SASEGT. The CDR3 is CASWQVGWTEAFF. The CDR3 region has the DNA TGTGCCAGCTGGCAGGTGGGTTGGACTGAAGCTTTCTTT.

The CDR3 here is CAWKSNGYTF. CDR3 sequence (DNA): TGTGCCTGGAAGAGCAATGGCTACACCTTC. This chain links TRBV30 with TRBJ1-2; no clear D gene. This CDR3 is 10 amino acids long. CDR1 and CDR2 from the germline V gene are GTSNPN and SVGIG (reference sequence). V dropped 4 bases and J dropped 6 bases, with 6 bases sitting between them.

The J gene is TRBJ2-3, the V gene TRBV20-1; 7 bases line up with TRBD2. CDR1 DFQATT and CDR2 SNEGSKA come from the germline V gene (reference sequence). V dropped 3 bases and J dropped 6; count of bases not matched to a gene: 15. The CDR3 contains 16 residues. The CDR3 DNA follows: TGCAGTGCTAGGGTAGAGGGACGTATCGGGGGGGATACGCAGTATTTT. Protein product: CSARVEGRIGGDTQYF.

V gene TRBV12-3 or TRBV12-4 combines with J gene TRBJ1-2; tentative D call: TRBD1 (6 bases). The V end was cut by 6 bases, the J end by 7 bases, with 21 bases between. The length of the CDR3 is 15 residues. The CDR3 nucleotides are TGTGCCAGCAGCCCCGGAGGGGGGATACGTGGTGGCTACACCTTC. Amino acids: CASSPGGGIRGGYTF.

The J gene is TRBJ2-7, the V gene TRBV21-1; TRBD2 is the table's D call and was not checked against the DNA. TRBV21-1 is an annotated pseudogene. The CDR3 contains 18 residues. CDR3 sequence reads: CASSKGTSRGTSSYEQYF. CDR3 sequence (DNA): TGTGCCAGCAGCAAAGGAACATCGCGGGGAACTAGCTCCTACGAGCAGTACTTC.

This chain connects TRBV15 to TRBJ1-1; D remains unclear. CDR1 and CDR2 from the germline V gene are LNHNV and YYDKDF (reference sequence). The CDR3 extends over 13 amino acids. Trimming removed 1 base at V and 3 bases at J, with 6 bases between. The CDR3 nucleotides are TGTGCCACCAGCAGAGGACGAGACACTGAAGCTTTCTTT. Its protein is CATSRGRDTEAFF.

V gene TRBV5-4 combines with J gene TRBJ2-5, with D unresolved. The CDR3 has 13 residues. The germline V gene encodes CDR1 SGHNT and CDR2 YYREEE (reference sequence). Trimming stripped 0 bases from V and 2 bases from J, with 5 bases between. The CDR3 reads CASSLVPQETQYF. The CDR3 coding sequence is TGTGCCAGCAGCTTGGTTCCGCAAGAGACCCAGTACTTC.

V gene TRBV5-1 combines with J gene TRBJ2-1, with D possibly being TRBD2 (5 bases). Trimming stripped 4 bases from V and 0 bases from J, with 11 bases between. The CDR3 has 15 residues. Germline values: CDR1 SGHRS, CDR2 YFSETQ. The CDR3 sequence: CASSPGLDSYNEQFF. CDR3 sequence (DNA): TGCGCCAGCAGCCCCGGACTGGACTCCTACAATGAGCAGTTCTTC.

This sequence joins TRBV2 and TRBJ1-5, with D perhaps TRBD1 (6 bases). CDR1 is SNHLY, CDR2 FYNNEI, per germline. CDR3 size: 13 residues. V lost 3 bases and J 6 bases, leaving 9 bases between the germline ends. The CDR3 sequence: CASSEGHSQPQHF. In nucleotides, the CDR3 is TGTGCCAGCAGTGAGGGACACAGTCAGCCCCAGCATTTT.

This clonotype was picked up one time. The chain combines TRBV4-1 with TRBJ1-1; unclear D gene. V lost 3 bases and J lost 0, with 11 bases in between. CDR3 length equals 15 residues. Germline V gene data show CDR1 as MGHRA and CDR2 as YSYEKL. DNA of the CDR3: TGCGCCAGCAGCCACGCGGGGTTTCTGAACACTGAAGCTTTCTTT. It translates to CASSHAGFLNTEAFF.

J is TRBJ1-6 and V is TRBV19, with TRBD1 matching over 7 bases. The CDR3 consists of 15 residues. The V gene end was trimmed by 4 bases and the J gene end by 3 bases; junction bases not matched to a gene: 3. Germline V gives CDR1 LNHDA, CDR2 SQIVND (reference sequence). This CDR3 is CASSTGTVYNSPLHF. The CDR3 DNA reads as TGTGCCAGTAGTACTGGGACAGTCTATAATTCACCCCTCCACTTT.

This chain connects TRBV7-2 to TRBJ1-1; D is ambiguous. V was clipped by 2 bases and J by 0 bases, with 7 bases between them. Germline V lookup: CDR1 SGHTA, CDR2 FQGNSA. CDR3 length: 14 amino acids. DNA of the CDR3: TGTGCCAGCAGCTTACAAGGAGTGAACACTGAAGCTTTCTTT. Protein: CASSLQGVNTEAFF.

This chain links TRBV27 with TRBJ1-6, with D hard to call. The length of the CDR3 is 15 residues. The germline V gene has CDR1 MNHEY and CDR2 SMNVEV (reference sequence). V was cut by 3 bases and J by 7 bases, with 13 bases left in between. The CDR3 DNA sequence: TGTGCCAGCAGTTTCTCAGCCACACAAAATTCACCCCTCCACTTT. Translated, it gives CASSFSATQNSPLHF.

Written as DNA, the CDR3 is TGTGCCAGCAGCTTAGGCCCGGGGGTAAACGAGCAGTACTTC. Amino acid sequence: CASSLGPGVNEQYF. The gene calls are TRBV11-2 and TRBJ2-7; a possible D gene is TRBD2 (6 bases). Trimming shortened V by 1 base and J by 5 bases, and 12 bases separated the two germline ends. CDR1 and CDR2 from the germline V gene are SGHAT and FQNNGV. This CDR3 has 14 amino acids. The full variable domain, its missing parts supplied by reference TRBV11-2 and TRBJ2-7, is EAGVAQSPRYKIIEKRQSVAFWCNPISGHATLYWYQQILGQGPKLLIQFQNNGVVDDSQLPKDRFSAERLKGVDSTLKIQPAKLEDSAVYLCASSLGPGVNEQYFGPGTRLTVT.

By its share, this clonotype is medium-sized. The chain is built from TRBV10-3 and TRBJ2-3, with D perhaps TRBD2 (5 bases). V was pared by 6 bases and J by 3 bases, with 16 bases between. CDR1 ENHRY and CDR2 SYGVKD come from the germline V gene. There are 15 residues in the CDR3. The CDR3 protein is CAIRPRELGTDTQYF. The CDR3 region has the DNA TGTGCCATCAGACCCCGGGAACTGGGTACAGATACGCAGTATTTT.

The chain couples TRBV4-1 to TRBJ1-6; 7 positions agree with TRBD1. Germline values: CDR1 MGHRA, CDR2 YSYEKL. The CDR3 runs 18 residues. V was pared by 5 bases and J by 0 bases, with 10 bases of the junction left unmatched. The chain's CDR3 is CASSKGDRPNSYNSPLHF. For the CDR3, the DNA is TGCGCCAGCAGCAAGGGGGACAGACCCAACTCCTATAATTCACCCCTCCACTTT.

This clonotype has only one observation. The rearrangement joins TRBV19 to TRBJ1-2; D gene ambiguous. CDR3 length equals 13 residues. V was pared by 3 bases and J by 0 bases, with 5 bases between. In germline, CDR1 is LNHDA, CDR2 SQIVND (reference sequence). The DNA of the CDR3 is TGTGCCAGTAGTATCGGGGCTAACTATGGCTACACCTTC. It translates to CASSIGANYGYTF. Drawing the rest from reference TRBV19 and TRBJ1-2, the complete variable domain is DGGITQSPKYLFRKEGQNVTLSCEQNLNHDAMYWYRQDPGQGLRLIYYSQIVNDFQKGDIAEGYSVSREKKESFPLTVTSAQKNPTAFYLCASSIGANYGYTFGSGTRLTVV.

The chain employs TRBV5-5 and TRBJ2-2; D is perhaps TRBD2 (5 bases). CDR1 is SGHKS, CDR2 YYEKEE, per germline (reference sequence). This CDR3 is built from 16 residues. V shed 4 bases and J shed 1 base, with 14 bases lying between them. In DNA, the CDR3 is TGTGCCAGCAGCGGACTCCGTCCGGAGAACACCGGGGAGCTGTTTTTT. As protein: CASSGLRPENTGELFF.

CDR3 sequence: CASSQTGWQGIVDYGYTF. The DNA for the CDR3 is TGCGCCAGCAGCCAAACGGGCTGGCAGGGAATTGTGGACTATGGCTACACCTTC. This rearrangement joins TRBV4-1 to TRBJ1-2, with D possibly being TRBD1 (5 bases). Germline-derived CDR1 and CDR2 are MGHRA and YSYEKL. V was clipped by 2 bases and J by 3 bases, with 22 bases between them. The CDR3 spans 18 residues.

This chain joins TRBV7-8 and TRBJ1-3; D may be TRBD1 (5 bases). Looked up from germline, CDR1 is SGHVS and CDR2 is FQNEAQ. V was shortened by 5 bases and J by 1 base, with 12 bases between the two germline ends. The CDR3 totals 15 residues. For the CDR3, the DNA is TGTGCCAGCAGCCCCAGAGGGGTGTCTGGAAACACCATATATTTT. Residues: CASSPRGVSGNTIYF.

The genes are TRBV5-1 and TRBJ2-1; 9 bases align to TRBD1. The CDR3 is 17 residues long. Losses at the gene ends were 4 bases for V and 9 bases for J; bases not matched to a gene: 17. Germline V lookup: CDR1 SGHRS, CDR2 YFSETQ. The CDR3 region is CASSDPPGTGKGSEQFF. The CDR3 bases are TGCGCCAGCAGCGATCCCCCCGGGACAGGGAAGGGATCTGAGCAGTTCTTC.

This clonotype was seen a few times. V is TRBV6-1 and J is TRBJ1-5; TRBD1 agrees at 11 bases. Losses at the gene ends were 6 bases for V and 2 bases for J; bases not matched to a gene: 9. CDR3 length: 17 amino acids. The V gene's germline CDR1 is MNHNS and CDR2 SASEGT. The CDR3, as DNA: TGTGCCAGCAGCCGGACCGGGACAGGGGGAGGCAATCAGCCCCAGCATTTT. Translated: CASSRTGTGGGNQPQHF.

The rearrangement joins TRBV5-1 to TRBJ1-1, with TRBD1 matching over 8 bases. J gave up 3 bases and V 4 bases, and 5 bases lay outside the gene matches. This CDR3 is 14 amino acids long. CDR1 and CDR2 (germline): SGHRS, YFSETQ. CDR3 in amino acids: CASSMTGVDTEAFF. CDR3 bases: TGCGCCAGCAGCATGACAGGGGTGGACACTGAAGCTTTCTTT.